The 2 T cell receptor beta chains given below trace back to one sample, sequenced in a study of blood T cell repertoires in COVID-19. The repertoire was sequenced with immunoSEQ multiplex PCR; TCRdb's copy has only in-frame clones and lacks some. Of about 160,000 clones listed, about 80% are singletons. The specimen was peripheral blood. These receptors were taken from a man between 60 and 75 years old with acute or convalescent COVID-19.

The V call is TRBV27, the J call TRBJ1-5, with D perhaps TRBD1 (5 bases). Germline V CDR1 and CDR2: MNHEY, SMNVEV (reference sequence). CDR3 length: 15 amino acids. The V end lost 2 bases, the J end lost 0 bases, and 8 bases lay between the germline ends. This CDR3 is CASSLRGHSNQPQHF. The CDR3 region has the DNA TGTGCCAGCAGTTTAAGGGGCCATAGCAATCAGCCCCAGCATTTT.

The chain links TRBV6-2 or TRBV6-3 to TRBJ2-5; the D gene is possibly TRBD1 (5 bases). The CDR3 is 15 amino acids. Trimming took 2 bases from V and 4 from J, leaving 14 bases between them. Germline V lookup: CDR1 MNHEY, CDR2 SVGEGT. CDR3 amino acids: CASSYDPRQGETQYF. The CDR3 DNA reads as TGTGCCAGCAGTTACGATCCGCGGCAGGGAGAGACCCAGTACTTC.